This record covers a single T cell receptor (beta chain). The data belong to a study of blood T cell repertoires in COVID-19. Study details: Material from acute and convalescent COVID-19 was sourced from the United States, Italy and Spain. T cells, B-cell-depleted T cells, or PBMCs provided the cDNA or gDNA that served as material.

Measured with immunoSEQ multiplex PCR; TCRdb has only the in-frame clones, and not every one. The sample lists about 180,000 clones, under 90% occurring once. One Seattle source followed patients from active infection through their disease course. Germline V gene data show CDR1 as MNHNS and CDR2 as SASEGT. V was cut by 0 bases and J by 6 bases, with 14 bases left in between. The CDR3 length is 15 residues. V and J are TRBV6-1 and TRBJ1-1, with D maybe TRBD1 (5 bases). The source is a person between 65 and 79 years old with COVID-19, enrolled during active disease. The sample consisted of peripheral blood. Here the CDR3 DNA reads TGTGCCAGCAGTGAAGCGAGGGGAGGGGCCCCTGAAGCTTTCTTT. Its translation: CASSEARGGAPEAFF.